This passage covers 6 T cell receptor beta chains from one sample sequenced in a study of blood T cell repertoires in COVID-19. The repertoire was sequenced with immunoSEQ multiplex PCR; TCRdb's copy has only in-frame clones and lacks some. The data hold under 250,000 clones, with roughly 85% observed a single time. The sample taken for sequencing was peripheral blood. The receptor source for this set is a woman between 65 and 79 years old with COVID-19, enrolled during active disease.

The chain couples TRBV4-3 to TRBJ1-2, with 9 bases lining up with TRBD1. Germline assignment: CDR1 LGHNA and CDR2 YSLEER. This CDR3 has 15 residues. The trim removed 6 bases at V and 6 bases at J, leaving 11 bases unmatched. CDR3 nucleotide sequence: TGCGCCAGCAGTCCCGGGACAGGGAACGTGGATGGCTACACCTTC. Its protein is CASSPGTGNVDGYTF.

The chain joins TRBV7-2 to TRBJ2-6, with TRBD1 identical over 9 bases. The CDR3 spans 16 residues. Germline V lookup: CDR1 SGHTA, CDR2 FQGNSA. V lost 2 bases and J lost 2; bases outside the gene matches: 1. This chain's CDR3 is CASSLTGGAGANVLTF. CDR3 nucleotides: TGTGCCAGCAGCTTAACAGGGGGCGCTGGGGCCAACGTCCTGACTTTC.

The V call is TRBV5-5, the J call TRBJ2-1; 9 nucleotides line up with TRBD2. The CDR3 runs to 16 residues. Germline V CDR1 and CDR2: SGHKS, YYEKEE (reference sequence). Unmatched junction bases numbered 10, after V lost 5 bases and J lost 4 bases. CDR3 DNA sequence: TGTGCCAGCAGGCGCCCCGGGACTAGCAGTTACAATGAGCAGTTCTTC. Its translation: CASRRPGTSSYNEQFF.

The chain couples TRBV20-1 to TRBJ1-5; D ambiguous. Germline V CDR1 and CDR2: DFQATT, SNEGSKA (reference sequence). V shed 4 bases and J shed 10 bases, with 11 bases lying between them. This CDR3 comprises 11 residues. The CDR3, as DNA: TGCAGTGCTATGAACAGTGGACCCCAGCATTTT. Translation: CSAMNSGPQHF.

The chain couples TRBV6-6 to TRBJ2-1; no clear D gene. The V end was cut by 5 bases, the J end by 0 bases, with 14 bases between. The germline gives CDR1 MNHNY, CDR2 SVGAGI (reference sequence). The CDR3 runs to 16 residues. This CDR3 reads CASSRSLGFSYNEQFF. CDR3 sequence (DNA): TGTGCCAGCAGTCGGAGTCTCGGGTTCTCCTACAATGAGCAGTTCTTC.

The chain links TRBV18 to TRBJ1-3; D uncertain. V lost 1 base to trimming and J lost 4 bases, with 14 bases between them. This CDR3 spans 16 amino acids. From germline, CDR1 is KGHSH and CDR2 LQKENI. The CDR3 bases are TGTGCCAGCTCACCACAGTCTCCGGGTGCCGGAAACACCATATATTTT. It codes for CASSPQSPGAGNTIYF.